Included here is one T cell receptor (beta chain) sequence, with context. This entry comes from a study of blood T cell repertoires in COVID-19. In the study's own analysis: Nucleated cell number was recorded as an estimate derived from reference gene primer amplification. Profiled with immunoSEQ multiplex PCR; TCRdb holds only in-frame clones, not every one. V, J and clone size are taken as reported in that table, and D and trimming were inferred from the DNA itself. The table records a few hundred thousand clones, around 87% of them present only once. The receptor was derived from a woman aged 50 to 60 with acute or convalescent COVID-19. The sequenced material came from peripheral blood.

The CDR3 nucleotides are TGTGCCAGCAGTTTATCAGGGGGTGCGGGCAATCAGCCCCAGCATTTT. Its translation is CASSLSGGAGNQPQHF. V and J are TRBV27 and TRBJ1-5, with D possibly being TRBD1 (6 bases). Trimming took 0 bases from V and 2 from J, leaving 11 bases between them. The CDR3 covers 16 residues. Per the germline V gene, CDR1 is MNHEY and CDR2 is SMNVEV (reference sequence).